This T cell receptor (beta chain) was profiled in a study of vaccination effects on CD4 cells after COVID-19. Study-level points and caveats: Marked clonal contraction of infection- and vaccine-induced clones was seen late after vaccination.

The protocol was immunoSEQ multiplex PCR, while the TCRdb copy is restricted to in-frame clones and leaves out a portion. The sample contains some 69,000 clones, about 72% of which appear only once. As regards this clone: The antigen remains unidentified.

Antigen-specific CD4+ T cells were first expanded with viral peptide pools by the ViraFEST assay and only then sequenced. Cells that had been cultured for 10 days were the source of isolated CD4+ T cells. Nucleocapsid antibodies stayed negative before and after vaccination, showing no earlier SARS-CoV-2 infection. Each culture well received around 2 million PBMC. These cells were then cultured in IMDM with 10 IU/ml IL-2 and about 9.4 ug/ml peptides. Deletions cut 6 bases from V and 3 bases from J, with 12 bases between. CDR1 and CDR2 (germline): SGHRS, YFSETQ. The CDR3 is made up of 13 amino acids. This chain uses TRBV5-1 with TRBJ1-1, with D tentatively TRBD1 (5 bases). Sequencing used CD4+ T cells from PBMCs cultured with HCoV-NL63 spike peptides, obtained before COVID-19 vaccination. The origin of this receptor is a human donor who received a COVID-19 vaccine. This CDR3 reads CASKPLGDTEAFF. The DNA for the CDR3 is TGCGCCAGCAAGCCATTGGGGGACACTGAAGCTTTCTTT.